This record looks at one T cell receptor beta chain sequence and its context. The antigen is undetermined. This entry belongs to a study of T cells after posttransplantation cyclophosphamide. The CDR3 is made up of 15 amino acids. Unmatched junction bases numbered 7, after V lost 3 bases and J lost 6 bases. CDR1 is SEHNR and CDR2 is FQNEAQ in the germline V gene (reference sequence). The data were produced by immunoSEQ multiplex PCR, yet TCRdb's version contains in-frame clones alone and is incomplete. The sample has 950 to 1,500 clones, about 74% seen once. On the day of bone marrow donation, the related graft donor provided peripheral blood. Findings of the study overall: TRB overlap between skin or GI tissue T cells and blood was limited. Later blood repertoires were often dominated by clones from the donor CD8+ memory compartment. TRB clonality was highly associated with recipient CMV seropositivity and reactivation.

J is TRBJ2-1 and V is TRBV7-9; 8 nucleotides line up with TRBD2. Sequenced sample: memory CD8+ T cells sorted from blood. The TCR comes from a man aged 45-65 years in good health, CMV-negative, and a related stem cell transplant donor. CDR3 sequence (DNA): TGTGCCAGCAGCTTTCGGGCACTAGCGGTCAATGAGCAGTTCTTC. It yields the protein CASSFRALAVNEQFF.